Listed below are T cell receptor beta chains from one sample, sequenced in a study of beta chain features in type 1 diabetes. Some clones are missing from TCRdb's copy, which holds only in-frame ones; the method was immunoSEQ multiplex PCR. The table includes some 120,000 clones, roughly 17% detected once. Sequencing used central memory CD4+ T cells from blood. These receptors were taken from a man younger than 30 with type 1 diabetes. CDR3s include the opening cysteine and the closing phenylalanine or tryptophan. The order of the fields is clone size, D gene, J gene, V gene, CDR3 DNA, CDR3 protein. The D gene is left open where the match is weak. Some rows mark clone size as missing; the rest say once, few, many or name a class of expanded clone.

-,-,TRBJ2-2,TRBV6-7,TGTGCCAGCAGTCCCGATATCTGCGGGAACACCGGGGAGCTGTTTTTT,CASSPDICGNTGELFF
-,TRBD2,TRBJ2-3,TRBV5-1,TGCGCCAGCAGCCCGACTAGCGGGGTGACCACAGATACGCAGTATTTT,CASSPTSGVTTDTQYF
few,TRBD2,TRBJ2-3,TRBV25-1,TGTGCCAGCAGTGAATGGGGGGCTAGCGGGGCCTCGGATACGCAGTATTTT,CASSEWGASGASDTQYF
many,-,TRBJ2-7,TRBV18,TGTGCCAGCTCACCAGGGCTGAACGAGCAGTACTTC,CASSPGLNEQYF
-,TRBD1,TRBJ2-5,TRBV5-1,TGCGCCAGCAGCGCAGACAGGGAACGGACCCAGTACTTC,CASSADRERTQYF
few,TRBD1,TRBJ2-2,TRBV23-1,TGCGCCAGCAGTCCTCCGCGGACAGGGGGCACCGGGGAGCTGTTTTTT,CASSPPRTGGTGELFF
few,-,TRBJ2-7,TRBV5-6,TGTGCCAGCAGCACCGCCTACGAGCAGTACTTC,CASSTAYEQYF
few,-,TRBJ1-2,TRBV6-5,TGTGCCACCTCCCCTGGGACTAACTATGGCTACACCTTC,CATSPGTNYGYTF
few,-,TRBJ1-2,TRBV13,TGTGCCAGCAGACAAATGGGATCCTCTATCTATGGCTACACCTTC,CASRQMGSSIYGYTF
few,-,TRBJ2-3,TRBV28,TGTGCCAGCAGTGGAAAAACGCTAGGTCGGGACACAGATACGCAGTATTTT,CASSGKTLGRDTDTQYF
-,-,TRBJ2-1,TRBV9,TGTGCCAGCAGCGTAGCTCCAGTGAGCTCCTACAATGAGCAGTTCTTC,CASSVAPVSSYNEQFF
-,-,TRBJ2-1,TRBV6-1,TGTGCCAGCAGTGAGAGCTATTTCTCCTACAATGAGCAGTTCTTC,CASSESYFSYNEQFF